The 30 T cell receptor beta chains below all came from one sample that was sequenced in a study of beta chain features in type 1 diabetes. These receptors lack a known antigen. Expressed TCRB transcripts got sequenced, as all isolated RNA was reverse transcribed. Data came from immunoSEQ multiplex PCR; TCRdb stores just in-frame clones and leaves some out. The sample carries roughly 250,000 clones, just over 20% recorded once. Study-wide results and caveats: Type 1 diabetes patients had TCRB CDR3s that were shorter (moderately but significantly so) in all four CD4+ subsets.

The sample was naive CD4+ T cells from blood. These receptors originate from a woman between 40 and 55 years old with type 1 diabetes.

This clone was recorded a few times. The CDR3 does not end in the conserved phenylalanine or tryptophan, so this is likely a read error. The DNA is omitted, as the CDR3 cannot be located on it reliably, and the CDR3 follows TCRdb's listing. The gene calls are TRBV30 and TRBJ1-1. Germline CDR1 reads GTSNPN; CDR2 reads SVGIG (reference sequence). The CDR3 is 12 residues long, counting both termini. The CDR3 spells CAWSVTPGTLTS.

The chain is built from TRBV28 and TRBJ2-1, with 15 bases fitting TRBD2. This CDR3 region has 19 residues. CDR1 MDHEN and CDR2 SYDVKM come from the germline V gene. V was pared by 4 bases and J by 0 bases, with 7 bases of the junction left unmatched. The CDR3 DNA is TGTGCCAGCAGTTCCACACCGGGACTAGCGGGGGGCTCCTACAATGAGCAGTTCTTC. Protein sequence: CASSSTPGLAGGSYNEQFF.

This clone was picked up a small number of times. This specimen includes other DNA sequences encoding the same CDR3. This chain links TRBV5-1 with TRBJ1-2; 8 bases are a match to TRBD1. V gave up 2 bases and J gave up 6 bases; unmatched junction bases: 0. The CDR3 totals 12 residues. Germline CDR1 and CDR2: SGHRS and YFSETQ. In nucleotides, the CDR3 is TGCGCCAGCAGCTTACAGGGGGATGGCTACACCTTC. This codes for CASSLQGDGYTF. The complete variable domain, with remaining parts taken from reference TRBV5-1 and TRBJ1-2, reads KAGVTQTPRYLIKTRGQQVTLSCSPISGHRSVSWYQQTPGQGLQFLFEYFSETQRNKGNFPGRFSGRQFSNSRSEMNVSTLELGDSALYLCASSLQGDGYTFGSGTRLTVV.

The chain combines TRBV23-1 with TRBJ1-5; tentative D call: TRBD1 (6 bases). TRBV23-1 is filed as an ORF, its function uncertain. The CDR3 consists of 15 residues. Deletions cut 1 base from V and 10 bases from J, with 17 bases between. CDR3 sequence (DNA): TGCGCCAGCAGTCAATGTGTGGACAGACTCTTTCCCCAGCATTTT. The encoded protein is CASSQCVDRLFPQHF.

In this sample, this clone turned up a few times. This chain joins TRBV4-2 and TRBJ1-5; D not certain. Germline CDR1 reads LGHNA; CDR2 reads YNFKEQ. The V end lost 1 base, the J end lost 2 bases, and 6 bases lay between the germline ends. This CDR3 comprises 14 residues. CDR3 protein: CASSQVGGNQPQHF. The DNA for the CDR3 is TGTGCCAGCAGCCAAGTTGGAGGCAATCAGCCCCAGCATTTT.

The CDR3 region is CASSSRTGDGYTF. In DNA form, the CDR3 reads TGCGCCAGCAGCTCCCGGACAGGGGATGGCTACACCTTC. The chain links TRBV5-1 to TRBJ1-2, with TRBD1 matching over 9 bases. CDR1 is SGHRS, CDR2 YFSETQ, per germline. The CDR3 runs to 13 residues. V shed 3 bases and J 6 bases; nucleotides not matched to a gene: 3.

This clone was detected a few times. The chain couples TRBV29-1 to TRBJ2-7, with TRBD2 matching over 8 bases. V lost 4 bases to trimming and J lost 0 bases; unmatched junction nucleotides: 5. This CDR3 contains 14 residues. Germline V lookup: CDR1 SQVTM, CDR2 ANQGSEA. CDR3 amino acids: CSVGGGGSSYEQYF. In DNA, the CDR3 is TGCAGCGTTGGAGGCGGGGGGAGCTCCTACGAGCAGTACTTC.

This clone was seen more than once but under ten times. The chain combines TRBV28 with TRBJ2-1; a possible D gene is TRBD1 (5 bases). Per germline, CDR1 MDHEN and CDR2 SYDVKM. The ends were cut back, 4 bases at V and 9 bases at J, with 16 bases in the middle. The CDR3 loop spans 14 amino acids. The CDR3 reads CASSSPLGVVEQFF. The CDR3 coding sequence is TGTGCCAGCAGTTCCCCCTTAGGGGTGGTTGAGCAGTTCTTC.

The table lists this clone with a few counts. This sequence joins TRBV29-1 and TRBJ2-7, with 7 nucleotides matching TRBD2. The trim removed 6 bases at V and 2 bases at J, leaving 10 bases unmatched. This CDR3 has 14 amino acids. Germline V gene lookup returns CDR1 SQVTM and CDR2 ANQGSEA. DNA of the CDR3: TGCAGCGTGGGGGGGACGGACGCTGCCTACGAGCAGTACTTC. It specifies CSVGGTDAAYEQYF.

This chain joins TRBV5-1 and TRBJ2-1; TRBD1 matches 8 bases. From germline, CDR1 is SGHRS and CDR2 YFSETQ. CDR3 length equals 15 residues. The V segment lost 0 bases and the J segment 6 bases; nucleotides outside the gene matches: 5. The CDR3 is CASSLGTGTVNEQFF. DNA for the CDR3: TGCGCCAGCAGCTTGGGGACAGGGACGGTCAATGAGCAGTTCTTC. Together with reference TRBV5-1 and TRBJ2-1, the CDR3 gives the full variable domain: KAGVTQTPRYLIKTRGQQVTLSCSPISGHRSVSWYQQTPGQGLQFLFEYFSETQRNKGNFPGRFSGRQFSNSRSEMNVSTLELGDSALYLCASSLGTGTVNEQFFGPGTRLTVL.

The J gene is TRBJ1-3, the V gene TRBV28, with D possibly TRBD1 on 5 matching bases. The V gene's germline CDR1 is MDHEN and CDR2 SYDVKM. CDR3 length: 11 residues. V was cut by 5 bases and J by 14 bases, with 13 bases left in between. DNA for the CDR3: TGTGCCAGCAGTACCCCCCCGACAGTATATTTT. Protein sequence: CASSTPPTVYF.

In its sample, this clone was seen a few times. V is TRBV19 and J is TRBJ2-7, with D uncertain. The CDR3 sequence is 12 residues long. Germline V gene data show CDR1 as LNHDA and CDR2 as SQIVND (reference sequence). Between the trimmed V and J ends, which lost 3 bases and 3 bases, there was a span of 6 bases. CDR3 amino acids: CASSIHGYEQYF. The DNA for the CDR3 is TGTGCCAGTAGTATTCACGGCTACGAGCAGTACTTC.

V and J are TRBV15 and TRBJ2-1; a possible D gene is TRBD2 (7 bases). The CDR3 has 13 residues. Germline values: CDR1 LNHNV, CDR2 YYDKDF (reference sequence). V dropped 7 bases and J dropped 7 bases, with 14 bases sitting between them. CDR3 nucleotide sequence: TGTGCCACCACCCGGGGGGCTGGTAATGAGCAGTTCTTC. This encodes CATTRGAGNEQFF.

This clone occurred a few times. The chain couples TRBV7-2 to TRBJ2-1; D not resolved. Per germline, CDR1 SGHTA and CDR2 FQGNSA. The ends were cut back, 10 bases at V and 0 bases at J, with 13 bases in the middle. This CDR3 region has 14 residues. DNA for the CDR3: TGTGCCACCACCGGCGGTAGCTCCTACAATGAGCAGTTCTTC. It encodes CATTGGSSYNEQFF.

The chain links TRBV30 to TRBJ1-2, with D unresolved. The CDR3 sequence is 11 residues long. V was clipped by 1 base and J by 5 bases, with 5 bases between them. Germline V gene data show CDR1 as GTSNPN and CDR2 as SVGIG (reference sequence). CDR3 sequence: CAWSERYGYTF. The CDR3 coding sequence is TGTGCCTGGAGTGAGAGATATGGCTACACCTTC.

The chain joins TRBV27 to TRBJ1-2; D possibly corresponds to TRBD1 (5 bases). Germline CDR1 is MNHEY and CDR2 is SMNVEV (reference sequence). The CDR3 is 12 residues long. Trimming left V 4 bases short and J 8 bases short, with 11 bases between. The CDR3, as DNA: TGTGCCAGCAGTTCTCCAGGGTTCGGCTACACCTTC. Protein sequence: CASSSPGFGYTF.

The rearrangement links TRBV19 to TRBJ1-2; D is possibly TRBD1 (6 bases). CDR3 length: 17 residues. The V gene's germline CDR1 is LNHDA and CDR2 SQIVND (reference sequence). Trimming removed 6 bases at V and 0 bases at J, with 20 bases between. The CDR3 bases are TGTGCCAGTAGCCTCAGGGGATCCGCCGGAGCTAACTATGGCTACACCTTC. This encodes CASSLRGSAGANYGYTF.

This chain links TRBV29-1 with TRBJ2-7; TRBD2 aligns across 7 bases. Germline V CDR1 and CDR2: SQVTM, ANQGSEA. The CDR3 totals 14 residues. V lost 7 bases and J lost 7; bases outside the gene matches: 16. The CDR3 DNA reads as TGCAGCGCTGGCCCATCGGCGGGGGTAGGGGAGCAGTACTTC. Translating gives CSAGPSAGVGEQYF.

This clone was detected only a few times. This rearrangement joins TRBV9 to TRBJ1-2, with no clear D. Germline loops: CDR1 SGDLS, CDR2 YYNGEE. The CDR3 extends over 14 amino acids. Trimming removed 0 bases at V and 8 bases at J, with 14 bases between. The CDR3 here is CASSVDGRMEGYTF. The CDR3 DNA reads TGTGCCAGCAGCGTAGATGGCAGGATGGAAGGCTACACCTTC.

In DNA form, the CDR3 reads TGTGCCAGCGGGTGGGGAGCTAATGAGCAGTTCTTC. Amino acid sequence: CASGWGANEQFF. The chain uses TRBV6-5 and TRBJ2-1, with D possibly TRBD2 on 5 matching bases. Germline lookup yields CDR1 MNHEY and CDR2 SVGAGI. The CDR3 has 12 amino acids. Trimming took 8 bases from V and 7 from J, leaving 12 bases between them.

On this clone itself: The same CDR3 arises from other DNA sequences in this sample as well. This rearrangement joins TRBV5-1 to TRBJ1-2; maybe TRBD1 (6 bases). The V gene's germline CDR1 is SGHRS and CDR2 YFSETQ. Trimming removed 0 bases from V and 8 bases from J, with 11 bases in between. The CDR3 spans 13 residues. Here the CDR3 reads CASSLGQGNGYTF. The CDR3 bases are TGCGCCAGCAGCTTGGGCCAGGGGAACGGCTACACCTTC.

This clone was counted only a few times. In nucleotides, the CDR3 is TGTGCCTGGATCGATGGAGGGAGGGGGTATACGCAGTATTTT. It is translated as CAWIDGGRGYTQYF. The chain recombines TRBV30 with TRBJ2-3; TRBD2 is a possible D gene (7 bases). This CDR3 spans 14 amino acids. V lost 4 bases, J lost 7 bases, and 18 bases lay in between. Germline V gives CDR1 GTSNPN, CDR2 SVGIG (reference sequence).

In this sample, this clone turned up a few times. The chain employs TRBV4-3 and TRBJ2-5; 7 nucleotides align to TRBD2. The CDR3 contains 15 residues. V lost 4 bases, J lost 0 bases, and 5 bases stayed unmatched. CDR1 and CDR2 (germline): LGHNA, YSLEER. In nucleotides, the CDR3 is TGCGCCAGCAGCCCAAGCGGGGTTTACCAAGAGACCCAGTACTTC. The encoded protein is CASSPSGVYQETQYF.

V and J are TRBV9 and TRBJ2-1; D gene ambiguous. Germline V CDR1 and CDR2: SGDLS, YYNGEE. Trimming took off 4 bases at V and 5 bases at J, with 16 bases between the two ends. CDR3 length: 15 amino acids. The CDR3 sequence: CASSMAAYADNEQFF. The CDR3 coding sequence is TGTGCCAGCAGCATGGCGGCCTATGCCGACAATGAGCAGTTCTTC.

The chain recombines TRBV4-1 with TRBJ2-6; a possible D gene is TRBD1 (6 bases). Germline lookup yields CDR1 MGHRA and CDR2 YSYEKL. V gave up 6 bases and J gave up 4 bases, with 16 bases separating them. The CDR3 consists of 16 residues. Here the CDR3 DNA reads TGCGCCAGCAGAGACCTGGGGGCGCAAGGGGCCAACGTCCTGACTTTC. Amino acid sequence: CASRDLGAQGANVLTF.

The chain employs TRBV10-1 and TRBJ1-2; a possible D gene is TRBD1 (6 bases). CDR1 WNHNN and CDR2 SYGVQD come from the germline V gene (reference sequence). V was pared by 9 bases and J by 0 bases, with 26 bases between. The CDR3 sequence is 18 residues long. The CDR3 spells CARVQGWWPVQPNYGYTF. As DNA, the CDR3 is TGCGCCAGAGTACAGGGTTGGTGGCCTGTACAGCCTAACTATGGCTACACCTTC.

The chain has TRBV29-1 and TRBJ2-7; 9 bases line up with TRBD1. CDR1 is SQVTM and CDR2 is ANQGSEA in the germline V gene. The CDR3 contains 14 residues. After removal of 8 bases from V and 6 bases from J, the junction contained 14 bases not matched to a gene. The CDR3 spells CSSSGVGQGGEQYF. In DNA form, the CDR3 reads TGCAGCTCCTCAGGCGTGGGACAGGGTGGCGAGCAGTACTTC.

This clone was seen a few times. The chain recombines TRBV5-6 with TRBJ1-5; D ambiguous. The CDR3 spans 17 residues. Trimming removed 1 base from V and 2 bases from J, with 16 bases in between. Germline CDR1 reads SGHDT; CDR2 reads YYEEEE. CDR3 nucleotides: TGTGCCAGCAGCTTGAGTACCCGCCGGCGGGGCAATCAGCCCCAGCATTTT. Translation: CASSLSTRRRGNQPQHF.

This chain connects TRBV30 to TRBJ1-3; no clear D gene. Deletions cut 0 bases from V and 3 bases from J, with 12 bases between. This CDR3 contains 15 residues. The V gene's germline CDR1 is GTSNPN and CDR2 SVGIG (reference sequence). The CDR3 loop is CAWSVGRSGGNTIYF. CDR3 DNA: TGTGCCTGGAGTGTGGGTAGATCGGGTGGAAACACCATATATTTT.

V usage is TRBV12-5 and J usage is TRBJ2-3; a weak D match, TRBD2 (5 bases). The CDR3 has 17 amino acids. CDR1 LGHNT and CDR2 FRNRAP come from the germline V gene. Trimming pared 1 base from V and 5 bases from J, leaving 19 bases between. The CDR3 sequence is CASGLARDVEWGDTQYF. In DNA form, the CDR3 reads TGTGCTAGTGGTTTGGCCCGGGATGTTGAGTGGGGAGATACGCAGTATTTT.